The clone carrying this T cell receptor beta chain was seen more than once but under ten times. The data were obtained in a study of CD8+ T cells in alopecia areata. On the study more broadly: Those treated were given oral tofacitinib at 5 to 10 mg twice daily.

The V gene's germline CDR1 is LGHNA and CDR2 YSLEER. This CDR3 has 15 amino acids. Trimming took 4 bases from V and 7 from J, leaving 17 bases between them. In each case, RNA was isolated and then reverse transcribed into cDNA as the sequencing template. TCRdb keeps only in-frame clones here, not all; method: immunoSEQ multiplex PCR. This sample has 150,000 or so clones; around three fifths occur once, and the top ten carry around 0.91%. This sample's treatment: oral pan-JAK inhibitor, 5-10 mg twice daily. Here the sequenced sample was CD4+ T cells sorted from blood, taken at week 4, from a patient treated with tofacitinib. This chain links TRBV4-3 with TRBJ2-4; a weak D match, TRBD1 (6 bases). The receptor comes from a human donor with alopecia areata. The CDR3 here is CASSPTTSGDNIQYF. In DNA form, the CDR3 reads TGCGCCAGCAGCCCAACAACGTCAGGGGACAACATTCAGTACTTC.